This T cell receptor (beta chain) was captured in a study of cytomegalovirus exposure and HLA in healthy donors. Study conclusions and caveats: CMV serostatus was the sole immune exposure information available. An Asian-associated ancestry cluster reportedly showed fewer N-insertions than the approximately 690-donor mean in a later analysis.

This clone was detected a few times. Its antigen is undetermined. The PCR was carried out with 60 Vbeta primers and 13 Jbeta primers. Sequencing was performed with immunoSEQ multiplex PCR; in TCRdb, only in-frame clones are kept and a portion is missing. The sample yields approximately 110,000 clones, roughly 13% seen once. The sample taken for sequencing was PBMCs. This clonotype was sampled from a man aged 40-49 years in good health and CMV-seropositive.

This CDR3 is CASTLLGTGGVGGELFF. As DNA, the CDR3 is TGTGCCAGCACCCTATTGGGGACAGGGGGTGTCGGCGGGGAGCTGTTTTTT. The rearrangement links TRBV27 to TRBJ2-2; 11 nucleotides align to TRBD1. The CDR3 spans 17 residues. With 7 bases clipped from V and 7 bases from J, the junction kept 14 bases outside the gene matches. Germline V gene lookup returns CDR1 MNHEY and CDR2 SMNVEV (reference sequence).